This passage covers 5 T cell receptor beta chains from one sample sequenced in a study of blood T cell repertoires in COVID-19. The protocol was immunoSEQ multiplex PCR, while the TCRdb copy is restricted to in-frame clones and leaves out a portion. The sample lists some 50,000 clones, approximately 80% occurring once. Sequenced material: peripheral blood. Receptors were obtained from a human donor with active or convalescent COVID-19. The donor label of this sample is uncertain.

V usage is TRBV7-3 and J usage is TRBJ1-2; D gene ambiguous. Per the germline V gene, CDR1 is SGHTA and CDR2 is FQGTGA. Trimming stripped 3 bases from V and 5 bases from J, with 10 bases between. There are 13 residues in the CDR3. The CDR3 DNA sequence: TGTGCCAGCAGCTTTACGTCGGGATATGGCTACACCTTC. Translation: CASSFTSGYGYTF.

The chain combines TRBV5-1 with TRBJ1-2; 9 bases are shared with TRBD1. The CDR3 sequence is 15 residues long. Germline V gene data show CDR1 as SGHRS and CDR2 as YFSETQ. Trimming at V came to 1 base and at J to 8 bases, leaving 9 bases not matched to a gene. Written as DNA, the CDR3 is TGCGCCAGCAGCTTGACTCCGGGACAGGGCCTCGGCTACACCTTC. It encodes CASSLTPGQGLGYTF.

This clone appeared a few times. J is TRBJ1-2 and V is TRBV5-4, with a tentative D call TRBD1 (6 bases). The CDR3 consists of 14 residues. The germline gives CDR1 SGHNT, CDR2 YYREEE (reference sequence). V lost 5 bases and J 4 bases, leaving 15 bases between the germline ends. The CDR3 sequence: CASSDGGHGYGYTF. The DNA of the CDR3 is TGTGCCAGCAGTGACGGGGGGCACGGCTATGGCTACACCTTC. Looking up the rest from reference TRBV5-4 and TRBJ1-2 gives the full variable domain: ETGVTQSPTHLIKTRGQQVTLRCSSQSGHNTVSWYQQALGQGPQFIFQYYREEENGRGNFPPRFSGLQFPNYSSELNVNALELDDSALYLCASSDGGHGYGYTFGSGTRLTVV.

The chain recombines TRBV29-1 with TRBJ2-3; 9 bases map to TRBD1. The CDR3 is made up of 15 amino acids. From germline, CDR1 is SQVTM and CDR2 ANQGSEA. J lost 2 bases, V lost 5 bases, and 8 bases had no gene match. In DNA form, the CDR3 reads TGCAGCGTTTTAACAGGGGGCGGCAACACAGATACGCAGTATTTT. Its translation is CSVLTGGGNTDTQYF.

The V gene is TRBV5-1, the J gene TRBJ2-7; TRBD2 is a possible D gene (6 bases). The CDR3 extends over 14 amino acids. The germline gives CDR1 SGHRS, CDR2 YFSETQ. V was shortened by 2 bases and J by 3 bases, with 12 bases between the two germline ends. DNA for the CDR3: TGCGCCAGCAGCTTTCCGGGAGTGAACTACGAGCAGTACTTC. As protein: CASSFPGVNYEQYF.